Listed below are T cell receptor beta chains from one sample, sequenced in a study of T-cell reconstitution after alpha-beta-depleted transplantation in children. TCRdb recomputed calls from the PCR reads with MiXCR, one row per CDR3 protein. This sample has approximately 650,000 distinct CDR3 sequences; about 12% occur once, and the top ten carry 0.75% to 0.85%. Specimen: PBMCs, collected before TCRalphabeta/CD19-depleted stem cell transplant. These receptors came from a girl aged 2-15 years with congenital amegakaryocytic thrombocytopenia, due to receive a stem cell transplant. Each CDR3 is given with its conserved first and last residue. Each record gives: J gene, V gene, D gene, clone size, CDR3 protein, CDR3 DNA. The D gene is left open where the match is weak. The size field is filled for only some rows; it gives once, few, many or a size class.

>TRBJ2-4|TRBV27|-|many
CASSLRDNQNIQYF
TGTGCCAGCAGTTTACGGGACAACCAAAACATTCAGTACTTC
>TRBJ1-1|TRBV5-1|-|many
CASSFGGLGLDTEAFF
TGCGCCAGCAGCTTCGGAGGGTTGGGTTTGGACACTGAAGCTTTCTTT
>TRBJ1-4|TRBV20-1|TRBD1|many
CSATGEGTNEKLFF
TGCAGTGCCACAGGGGAGGGGACTAATGAAAAACTGTTTTTT
>TRBJ1-3|TRBV30|-|few
CAWSVRRQGWDTIYF
TGTGCCTGGAGTGTTCGCAGGCAGGGATGGGACACCATATATTTT
>TRBJ2-1|TRBV10-3|TRBD1|-
CAISEASGTGSYNEQFF
TGTGCCATCAGTGAGGCATCCGGGACAGGGTCCTACAATGAGCAGTTCTTC
>TRBJ1-2|TRBV29-1|-|many
CSVKRDGIDGYTF
TGCAGCGTGAAACGCGACGGCATCGATGGCTACACCTTC
>TRBJ2-7|TRBV20-1|TRBD2|-
CSARDSGTSGIYEQYF
TGCAGTGCTAGAGATAGCGGGACTAGCGGGATCTACGAGCAGTACTTC
>TRBJ2-7|TRBV10-3|-|many
CAISAGGETTYEQYF
TGTGCCATCAGTGCCGGGGGAGAGACGACCTACGAGCAGTACTTC
>TRBJ1-3|TRBV12-3/TRBV12-4|-|many
CASSSQQGPSILSGNTIYF
TGTGCCAGCAGTTCCCAACAGGGACCCTCGATCCTCTCTGGAAACACCATATATTTT
>TRBJ2-1|TRBV20-1|TRBD2|many
CSATRGVNEQFF
TGCAGTGCTACCCGGGGGGTCAATGAGCAGTTCTTC
>TRBJ2-5|TRBV5-4|TRBD1|many
CASSFVGTAQETQYF
TGTGCCAGCAGCTTTGTCGGGACAGCCCAAGAGACCCAGTACTTC
>TRBJ2-1|TRBV2|TRBD2|-
CASTMGWGGVNEQFF
TGTGCCAGCACCATGGGGTGGGGGGGGGTGAATGAGCAGTTCTTC
>TRBJ1-2|TRBV27|-|many
CASSLFGGSAGYTF
TGTGCCAGCAGTTTATTCGGGGGCTCGGCTGGCTACACCTTC
>TRBJ2-1|TRBV19|TRBD2|-
CASTPRGLALGGEQFF
TGTGCCAGTACCCCCCGGGGACTAGCTCTAGGAGGTGAGCAGTTCTTC
>TRBJ2-5|TRBV12-3/TRBV12-4|-|many
CASSSEVRQETQYF
TGTGCCAGCAGTTCCGAGGTCAGACAAGAGACCCAGTACTTC
>TRBJ2-1|TRBV12-3/TRBV12-4|TRBD2|many
CASTTVGRAGNEQFF
TGTGCCAGCACCACGGTGGGGAGGGCCGGTAATGAGCAGTTCTTC
>TRBJ2-2|TRBV5-1|TRBD2|-
CASSLNPGGYNTGELFF
TGCGCCAGCAGCTTGAATCCGGGAGGCTACAACACCGGGGAGCTGTTTTTT
>TRBJ2-3|TRBV4-1|-|few
CASSQGRAQTDTQYF
TGCGCCAGCAGCCAAGGGCGGGCCCAGACAGATACGCAGTATTTT
>TRBJ1-1|TRBV20-1|TRBD1|many
CSTKVGGNTEAFF
TGCAGTACTAAGGTAGGGGGCAACACTGAAGCTTTCTTT
>TRBJ2-1|TRBV5-6|TRBD2|many
CASSLRLAGVVDEQFF
TGTGCCAGCAGCCTCAGACTAGCGGGGGTTGTTGATGAGCAGTTCTTC
>TRBJ2-1|TRBV12-3/TRBV12-4|-|few
CASRGGDSSYNEQFF
TGTGCCAGCAGAGGGGGGGACTCCTCCTACAATGAGCAGTTCTTC
>TRBJ2-2|TRBV5-1|-|few
CASSRSSLTGELFF
TGCGCCAGCAGTAGGTCTAGCCTCACCGGGGAGCTGTTTTTT
>TRBJ2-1|TRBV9|-|few
CASSPREKTYNEQFF
TGTGCCAGCAGCCCACGGGAGAAGACCTACAATGAGCAGTTCTTC
>TRBJ2-2|TRBV29-1|-|many
CSAGTLYTGELFF
TGCAGCGCCGGGACCCTCTACACCGGGGAGCTGTTTTTT
>TRBJ2-5|TRBV5-1|-|few
CASSLVLSGSEETQYF
TGCGCCAGCAGCTTGGTCTTGTCGGGGTCGGAGGAGACCCAGTACTTC
>TRBJ2-2|TRBV12-3/TRBV12-4|-|few
CASSTAVGPGELFF
TGTGCCAGCAGTACCGCCGTGGGCCCCGGGGAGCTGTTTTTT
>TRBJ1-6|TRBV7-2|-|many
CASSLRVAIHSPLHF
TGTGCCAGCAGCTTACGAGTGGCCATTCATTCACCCCTCCACTTT
>TRBJ2-7|TRBV5-1|TRBD2|many
CASSSGLAGGPYEQYF
TGCGCCAGCAGCTCGGGACTAGCGGGGGGACCCTACGAGCAGTACTTC
>TRBJ2-3|TRBV12-3/TRBV12-4|-|-
CASSLGSAEGNTQYF
TGTGCCAGCAGTTTAGGGTCCGCGGAGGGGAATACGCAGTATTTT
>TRBJ2-1|TRBV20-1|-|few
CSANNQGGRHNEQFF
TGCAGTGCTAATAACCAGGGCGGGCGGCACAATGAGCAGTTCTTC
>TRBJ2-1|TRBV7-8|-|many
CASSLEPPRGSYNEQFF
TGTGCCAGCAGCTTAGAGCCCCCCAGGGGATCCTACAATGAGCAGTTCTTC
>TRBJ1-3|TRBV14|-|many
CASSQLVTGNTIYF
TGTGCCAGCAGCCAACTTGTTACTGGAAACACCATATATTTT
>TRBJ1-5|TRBV12-3/TRBV12-4|-|-
CAGGITPQHF
TGTGCCGGCGGTATCACGCCCCAGCATTTT
>TRBJ2-2|TRBV3-1|-|-
CASSQDTLASNTGELFF
TGTGCCAGCAGCCAAGATACGTTAGCTTCTAACACCGGGGAGCTGTTTTTT
>TRBJ2-7|TRBV5-1|TRBD2|few
CASSFGGSNEQYF
TGCGCCAGCAGCTTCGGCGGGAGCAACGAGCAGTACTTC
>TRBJ2-7|TRBV4-1|TRBD1|-
CASSSRPGQITYEQYF
TGCGCCAGCAGCTCAAGACCGGGACAGATTACCTACGAGCAGTACTTC
>TRBJ1-2|TRBV12-3/TRBV12-4|-|many
CASRQGWNGYTF
TGTGCCAGCAGGCAGGGTTGGAATGGCTACACCTTC
>TRBJ2-7|TRBV7-9|-|-
CASSSGDRTQYF
TGTGCCAGCAGCTCAGGGGACCGCACGCAGTACTTC
>TRBJ2-1|TRBV28|-|many
CASSLGVRNEQFF
TGTGCCAGCAGCCTGGGGGTTCGCAATGAGCAGTTCTTC
>TRBJ1-2|TRBV7-6|-|-
CASSLGPSYGYTF
TGTGCCAGCAGCTTAGGCCCCTCTTATGGCTACACCTTC
>TRBJ2-7|TRBV12-3/TRBV12-4|-|-
CASSSPGRTDQPYEQYF
TGTGCCAGCAGTTCCCCCGGGCGGACAGATCAACCCTACGAGCAGTACTTC
>TRBJ1-2|TRBV12-3/TRBV12-4|TRBD1|few
CASRLRGHYGYTF
TGTGCCAGCAGACTCAGGGGGCACTATGGCTACACCTTC
>TRBJ1-1|TRBV20-1|TRBD1|many
CSARGPGGETEAFF
TGCAGTGCTAGAGGCCCAGGGGGCGAAACTGAAGCTTTCTTT
>TRBJ2-7|TRBV4-1|-|few
CASSLRDGAYEQYF
TGCGCCAGCAGCCTCCGGGACGGAGCCTACGAGCAGTACTTC
>TRBJ2-2|TRBV5-5|-|few
CASSFEESNTGELFF
TGTGCCAGCAGCTTCGAGGAATCGAACACCGGGGAGCTGTTTTTT
>TRBJ2-5|TRBV20-1|TRBD2|many
CSASPLAGFQETQYF
TGCAGTGCTAGCCCATTAGCGGGATTCCAAGAGACCCAGTACTTC
>TRBJ2-1|TRBV20-1|-|many
CSASSAGLLTRSYNEQFF
TGCAGTGCTAGTTCGGCTGGACTACTGACCCGCTCCTACAATGAGCAGTTCTTC
>TRBJ2-7|TRBV5-3|-|-
CARSPGPLDSSYEQYF
TGTGCCAGGAGCCCGGGACCTCTGGACAGCTCCTACGAGCAGTACTTC
>TRBJ2-5|TRBV29-1|TRBD1|-
CSAGQAVATQYF
TGCAGCGCCGGACAGGCGGTGGCGACCCAGTACTTC
>TRBJ2-1|TRBV7-2|TRBD2|many
CASSSQGLAGAIEQFF
TGTGCCAGCAGCTCCCAAGGACTAGCGGGGGCCATTGAGCAGTTCTTC
>TRBJ2-3|TRBV5-1|TRBD2|many
CASQGLVGDTQYF
TGCGCCAGCCAGGGACTAGTGGGAGATACGCAGTATTTT
>TRBJ2-1|TRBV27|-|many
CASRQGTSSYNEQFF
TGTGCCAGCCGACAAGGGACAAGTTCCTACAATGAGCAGTTCTTC
>TRBJ2-7|TRBV4-1|TRBD2|many
CASSQGPGLVFGEQYF
TGCGCCAGCAGCCAAGGACCGGGACTAGTCTTCGGCGAGCAGTACTTC
>TRBJ2-7|TRBV20-1|-|few
CSARGKWTPDPYEQYF
TGCAGTGCTAGAGGTAAATGGACTCCCGATCCCTACGAGCAGTACTTC
>TRBJ2-3|TRBV7-8|-|-
CASSLWDGGKVITDTQYF
TGTGCCAGCAGCTTATGGGATGGGGGAAAGGTTATCACAGATACGCAGTATTTT
>TRBJ2-1|TRBV5-1|TRBD2|-
CASSPEGSSSGYNEQFF
TGCGCCAGCAGCCCGGAAGGTAGCTCTAGCGGGTACAATGAGCAGTTCTTC
>TRBJ1-3|TRBV5-6|-|many
CASSLTAISGNTIYF
TGTGCCAGCAGCTTGACGGCGATCTCTGGAAACACCATATATTTT